This is a list of T cell receptor beta chains from one sample in a study of shared clonotypes between healthy human individuals. TCRdb's table, derived via immunoSEQ multiplex PCR, lists solely in-frame clones and lacks some. This sample yields approximately 840,000 clones, of which 96% are seen a single time; under 0.3% belongs to the top ten. Sequencing was carried out using naive CD8+ T cells sorted from blood. The receptors shown here come from a man aged 30 to 45 in good health. Each CDR3 is given with its conserved first and last residue. Fields, in order: clone size, D gene, J gene, V gene, CDR3 protein, CDR3 DNA. D genes are given only for firm matches. Rows may omit the clone size; those that give it use once, few, many or a size class.

.	TRBD2	TRBJ2-7	TRBV27	CARKREWEQYF	TGTGCCAGAAAGCGGGAGTGGGAGCAGTACTTC
.	.	TRBJ1-1	TRBV10-3	CAISESFQGVNTEAFF	TGTGCCATCAGTGAATCATTTCAAGGGGTGAACACTGAAGCTTTCTTT
once	TRBD2	TRBJ2-7	TRBV28	CASSITSGNYEQYF	TGTGCCAGCAGTATTACTAGCGGGAACTACGAGCAGTACTTC
.	.	TRBJ2-1	TRBV9	CASSPTGHEQFF	TGTGCCAGCAGCCCAACAGGACATGAGCAGTTCTTC
.	.	TRBJ2-7	TRBV9	CASSVEGYPSYEQYF	TGTGCCAGCAGCGTAGAGGGGTACCCCTCCTACGAGCAGTACTTC
many	TRBD1	TRBJ2-7	TRBV16	CASSQSVGQGYEQYF	TGTGCCAGCAGCCAATCAGTGGGACAGGGGTACGAGCAGTACTTC
.	TRBD1	TRBJ2-7	TRBV15	CATSRDKGPGGQQYF	TGTGCCACCAGCAGAGATAAGGGGCCAGGGGGTCAGCAGTACTTC
.	TRBD2	TRBJ2-2	TRBV7-9	CASSHSSGRAPPGELFF	TGTGCCAGCAGCCACTCTAGCGGGAGGGCCCCTCCCGGGGAGCTGTTTTTT
once	.	TRBJ2-7	TRBV11-2	CASSPGRDYEQYF	TGTGCCAGCAGCCCGGGACGGGATTACGAGCAGTACTTC
.	.	TRBJ1-1	TRBV27	CASGDPEGYGAFF	TGTGCCAGCGGCGATCCGGAAGGGTATGGGGCTTTCTTT
.	.	TRBJ2-7	TRBV6-1	CASSDIRETYEQYF	TGTGCCAGCAGTGACATCCGGGAGACCTACGAGCAGTACTTC
.	TRBD1	TRBJ2-7	TRBV6-1	CASSEVSDRGAYEQYF	TGTGCCAGCAGTGAGGTATCCGACAGGGGAGCCTACGAGCAGTACTTC
once	TRBD1	TRBJ1-2	TRBV19	CASSPGQNYGYTF	TGTGCCAGTAGTCCGGGACAGAACTATGGCTACACCTTC
.	TRBD1	TRBJ2-7	TRBV13	CASSLSPGQGSYEQYF	TGTGCCAGCAGCCTCTCCCCGGGACAGGGGTCCTACGAGCAGTACTTC
once	.	TRBJ1-5	TRBV27	CASSLQGGSQPQHF	TGTGCCAGCAGTTTACAGGGCGGTAGTCAGCCCCAGCATTTT
.	TRBD2	TRBJ2-2	TRBV7-8	CASSLGAGVPGELFF	TGTGCCAGCAGCTTAGGGGCGGGAGTGCCCGGGGAGCTGTTTTTT
.	TRBD2	TRBJ2-7	TRBV6-5	CASGTSGTYEQYF	TGTGCCAGCGGGACTAGCGGGACCTACGAGCAGTACTTC
.	TRBD2	TRBJ2-1	TRBV27	CASSLGTSGDNEQFF	TGTGCCAGCAGTTTAGGGACTAGCGGTGACAATGAGCAGTTCTTC
.	.	TRBJ1-1	TRBV10-3	CAISESSSGNTEAFF	TGTGCCATCAGTGAGTCGTCTTCAGGGAACACTGAAGCTTTCTTT
.	TRBD1	TRBJ2-5	TRBV4-1	CASSQAPYRDRAIQETQYF	TGCGCCAGCAGCCAAGCACCATACCGGGACAGGGCTATCCAAGAGACCCAGTACTTC
.	.	TRBJ1-1	TRBV7-9	CASSLRVTEAFF	TGTGCCAGCAGCTTACGGGTCACTGAAGCTTTCTTT
.	.	TRBJ2-7	TRBV27	CASRRNAYEQYF	TGTGCCAGCAGACGGAACGCCTACGAGCAGTACTTC
.	.	TRBJ2-7	TRBV6-5	CASSHPRGGLNEQYF	TGTGCCAGCAGTCACCCCAGGGGGGGGCTCAACGAGCAGTACTTC
.	.	TRBJ1-1	TRBV10-3	CAISESSAENTEAFF	TGTGCCATCAGTGAGTCAAGCGCGGAAAACACTGAAGCTTTCTTT
.	TRBD2	TRBJ2-1	TRBV5-5	CASSFSSGDYNEQFF	TGTGCCAGCAGCTTCTCTAGCGGAGATTACAATGAGCAGTTCTTC
.	.	TRBJ1-5	TRBV13	CASSQQGPNQPQHF	TGTGCCAGCAGCCAACAGGGACCCAATCAGCCCCAGCATTTT
.	.	TRBJ2-1	TRBV29-1	CSVELSLYNEQFF	TGCAGCGTTGAGCTTTCTCTCTACAATGAGCAGTTCTTC
.	TRBD2	TRBJ2-7	TRBV27	CASSLFPGGGLNEQYF	TGTGCCAGCAGTTTATTTCCGGGAGGGGGTCTTAACGAGCAGTACTTC
.	.	TRBJ2-7	TRBV4-2	CASSQLGRDRSYEQYF	TGTGCCAGCAGCCAATTGGGGCGGGACAGATCCTACGAGCAGTACTTC
.	.	TRBJ1-1	TRBV29-1	CSVGRMNTEAFF	TGCAGCGTGGGACGGATGAACACTGAAGCTTTCTTT
.	TRBD1	TRBJ2-1	TRBV28	CASSLDRQGAPSNEQFF	TGTGCCAGCAGTTTGGACAGACAGGGGGCGCCCTCAAATGAGCAGTTCTTC
.	.	TRBJ1-1	TRBV21-1	CASSKALEAFF	TGTGCCAGCAGCAAGGCCCTGGAAGCTTTCTTT
.	TRBD2	TRBJ2-7	TRBV27	CASTSGDYTYEQYF	TGTGCCAGCACCTCCGGGGACTATACCTACGAGCAGTACTTC
.	.	TRBJ1-5	TRBV28	CASRVDSAGNQPQHF	TGTGCCAGCAGAGTGGACAGCGCAGGCAATCAGCCCCAGCATTTT
.	TRBD2	TRBJ2-7	TRBV2	CATQPRGGLAPASEQYF	TGTGCCACCCAACCCCGGGGGGGCCTAGCCCCAGCCTCCGAGCAGTACTTC
.	TRBD1	TRBJ2-7	TRBV27	CASSFWDRTYEQYF	TGTGCCAGCAGTTTTTGGGACAGGACTTACGAGCAGTACTTC
.	TRBD2	TRBJ2-7	TRBV27	CASSGPGGVYEQYF	TGTGCCAGCAGTGGGCCGGGAGGTGTGTACGAGCAGTACTTC
.	TRBD2	TRBJ2-7	TRBV19	CASTPREGPYEQYF	TGTGCCAGTACCCCCCGGGAGGGTCCCTACGAGCAGTACTTC
.	.	TRBJ1-4	TRBV11-2	CASSLRLGVDEKLFF	TGTGCCAGCAGCCTCCGGTTGGGGGTGGATGAAAAACTGTTTTTT
.	.	TRBJ2-1	TRBV6-1	CASTNYYEQFF	TGTGCCAGCACCAACTATTATGAGCAGTTCTTC
.	.	TRBJ1-2	TRBV10-1	CASSEGRENYGYTF	TGCGCCAGCAGTGAAGGCAGGGAAAACTATGGCTACACCTTC
.	.	TRBJ1-3	TRBV6-6	CASRDINSGNTIYF	TGTGCCAGCAGAGACATAAACTCTGGAAACACCATATATTTT
.	.	TRBJ2-1	TRBV27	CASSRGGPYNEQFF	TGTGCCAGCAGCAGGGGAGGACCCTACAATGAGCAGTTCTTC
.	.	TRBJ2-7	TRBV16	CASSQSLQARYEQYF	TGTGCCAGCAGCCAATCGCTGCAGGCCCGCTACGAGCAGTACTTC
once	TRBD2	TRBJ2-1	TRBV4-3	CASSQRTRGNEQFF	TGCGCCAGCAGCCAGAGGACTAGAGGGAATGAGCAGTTCTTC
.	.	TRBJ2-7	TRBV5-6	CASSLWDSFGEQYF	TGTGCCAGCAGCTTGTGGGACTCCTTCGGCGAGCAGTACTTC
.	.	TRBJ2-1	TRBV7-9	CASSLGSNEQFF	TGTGCCAGCAGCTTAGGCAGCAATGAGCAGTTCTTC
.	TRBD1	TRBJ2-7	TRBV11-2	CASSIGTGYEQYF	TGTGCCAGCAGCATTGGGACAGGCTACGAGCAGTACTTC
.	.	TRBJ2-7	TRBV4-1	CASSRNAGYEQYF	TGCGCCAGCAGCCGGAATGCGGGGTACGAGCAGTACTTC
few	.	TRBJ2-7	TRBV18	CASSPQEDSSYEQYF	TGTGCCAGCTCACCACAAGAGGATAGCTCCTACGAGCAGTACTTC
.	.	TRBJ2-1	TRBV2	CASKPLGTREYEQFF	TGTGCCAGCAAACCCTTAGGCACGCGGGAATATGAGCAGTTCTTC
.	.	TRBJ2-7	TRBV5-6	CASSLGGYEQYF	TGTGCCAGCAGCTTGGGGGGTTACGAGCAGTACTTC
.	.	TRBJ2-7	TRBV27	CASSLYGDLEQYF	TGTGCCAGCAGTTTATACGGGGACCTCGAGCAGTACTTC
.	.	TRBJ2-7	TRBV7-9	CASSLDPGVVYEQYF	TGTGCCAGCAGCTTAGATCCGGGGGTAGTTTACGAGCAGTACTTC
.	.	TRBJ1-1	TRBV4-1	CASSRLGTEAFF	TGCGCCAGCAGCCGGTTGGGCACTGAAGCTTTCTTT
.	.	TRBJ2-7	TRBV5-4	CASSLYRGYDYEQYF	TGTGCCAGCAGCTTGTATCGGGGCTACGACTACGAGCAGTACTTC
.	.	TRBJ2-1	TRBV30	CAWSRSSHGNEQFF	TGTGCCTGGAGTCGTAGCTCTCACGGCAATGAGCAGTTCTTC